This is a list of T cell receptor beta chains from one sample in a study of T cell responses to AZD1222 COVID-19 vaccine. Only in-frame clones appear in the TCRdb table, and some are missing; sequencing was by immunoSEQ multiplex PCR. Of 95,000 to 120,000 clones detected, roughly 90% appear once; the ten largest clones hold approximately 3.1%. This specimen was peripheral blood, taken on day 0 of MenACWY control vaccination. These receptors originate from an adult in good health. The CDR3 runs from the conserved cysteine through the conserved F or W. Fields, in order: D gene, V gene, J gene, clone size, CDR3 DNA, CDR3 protein. D genes are given only for firm matches. Some rows have no size entry. The others give once, few or many, or a class for an expanded clone.

>TRBD1|TRBV10-3|TRBJ2-2|NA
TGTGCCATCACTCCGGGACAGGGCACCGGGGAGCTGTTTTTT
CAITPGQGTGELFF
>NA|TRBV5-1|TRBJ1-1|NA
TGCGCCAGCAGCTTGGATAGGGATGCCACTGAAGCTTTCTTT
CASSLDRDATEAFF
>NA|TRBV2|TRBJ1-6|NA
TGTGCCAGCAGTGAAACACCTTCACCCCTCCACTTT
CASSETPSPLHF
>NA|TRBV24-1|TRBJ1-1|NA
TGTGCCACCAGTGAGTGGACAGAGAACACTGAAGCTTTCTTT
CATSEWTENTEAFF
>TRBD2|TRBV19|TRBJ2-1|NA
TGTGCCAGTAGTTTGATCGGACTAGCGGGGGCTCTGGATAATGAGCAGTTCTTC
CASSLIGLAGALDNEQFF
>TRBD1|TRBV27|TRBJ1-3|NA
TGTGCCAGCAGTCCAACGCCCGGGACAGGGTTACACACCATATATTTT
CASSPTPGTGLHTIYF
>NA|TRBV3-1/TRBV3-2|TRBJ1-1|NA
TGTGCCAGCAGCCAATCGTCGCGGACAGAGGGTCCTGAAGCTTTCTTT
CASSQSSRTEGPEAFF
>NA|TRBV5-4|TRBJ2-3|NA
TGTGCCAGCAGCGACCGGACCCTCGGGGATACAGATACGCAGTATTTT
CASSDRTLGDTDTQYF
>NA|TRBV4-1|TRBJ1-5|NA
TGCGCCAGCAGCCACCTAATAGGGTCAGGGGCCGATCAGCCCCAGCATTTT
CASSHLIGSGADQPQHF
>NA|TRBV18|TRBJ1-3|NA
TGTGCCAGCTCACCGATGGCGGGGACTGGAAACACCATATATTTT
CASSPMAGTGNTIYF
>NA|TRBV28|TRBJ2-5|once
TGTGCCAGCAGTTTGGGACACCAAGAGACCCAGTACTTC
CASSLGHQETQYF
>TRBD1|TRBV12-3/TRBV12-4|TRBJ1-6|NA
TGTGCCAGCAGGACAGGGTCGTATTCACCCCTCCACTTT
CASRTGSYSPLHF
>TRBD1|TRBV18|TRBJ2-7|NA
TGTGCCAGCTCAGGGACAGTTTACGAGCAGTACTTC
CASSGTVYEQYF
>TRBD1|TRBV2|TRBJ2-7|NA
TGTGCCAGCAGTGAAGCCTCGGGACAGTACTACGAGCAGTACTTC
CASSEASGQYYEQYF
>TRBD1|TRBV6-2/TRBV6-3|TRBJ2-2|few
TGTGCCAGCAGTTACTTGCCAGGGGGAGCCGGCACCGGGGAGCTGTTTTTT
CASSYLPGGAGTGELFF
>NA|TRBV29-1|TRBJ1-2|NA
TGCAGCGTGGGGATCCGAGAAGGAAGCGGCTACACCTTC
CSVGIREGSGYTF
>TRBD2|TRBV7-9|TRBJ2-1|NA
TGTGCCAGCAGCTTAGCGACTAGCGGGGGGTCCAATGAGCAGTTCTTC
CASSLATSGGSNEQFF
>TRBD2|TRBV9|TRBJ2-1|NA
TGTGCCAGCAGGAATAGCGGGGGAGATGAGCAGTTCTTC
CASRNSGGDEQFF
>NA|TRBV2|TRBJ1-5|few
TGTGCCAGCAGTGATGGGAGGAACTGGTACAATAGCAATCAGCCCCAGCATTTT
CASSDGRNWYNSNQPQHF
>NA|TRBV10-1|TRBJ1-5|NA
TGCGCCAGCAGTCCCTATGTGACCCGACAATTGGGGAGCAATCAGCCCCAGCATTTT
CASSPYVTRQLGSNQPQHF
>TRBD2|TRBV7-3|TRBJ2-1|NA
TGTGCCAGCAGCTTAATCCCGGGACTAGCGGGGGGGCGCAATGAGCAGTTCTTC
CASSLIPGLAGGRNEQFF
>NA|TRBV10-3|TRBJ1-5|NA
TGTGCCATCAGTGAGTCGATGGGGGCTCAGCCCCAGCATTTT
CAISESMGAQPQHF